This T cell receptor beta chain emerged from a study of T cell repertoires in ileal Crohn's disease. General study results and limits: Sorted CD8 T cells held more high-frequency clones than CD4. Compared with non-smokers, active smokers at surgery showed more clonal expansions. Postoperative endoscopy occurred within one year, median about 7.5 months.

Time point reported: neoterminal ileum biopsy at postoperative endoscopy, about 6 months after surgery. The V end lost 4 bases, the J end lost 0 bases, and 10 bases lay between the germline ends. Germline assignment: CDR1 WNHNN and CDR2 SYGVQD (reference sequence). The CDR3 is 15 amino acids. Turning to this clone: Its antigen is still unknown.

Per sample, about 480 nanograms of biopsy DNA were TCRB immunosequenced. Using immunoSEQ multiplex PCR, the repertoire was profiled, and TCRdb retains in-frame clones only, with some absent. The sample consists of 7,000 or so clones, roughly 74% of them appearing once. The V gene is TRBV10-1, the J gene TRBJ1-5; no reliable D call. This TCR derives from an adult with Crohn's disease. The sequencing input was ileal tissue. The CDR3: CASSVETHSNQPQHF. The DNA for the CDR3 is TGCGCCAGCAGTGTAGAGACTCATAGCAATCAGCCCCAGCATTTT.